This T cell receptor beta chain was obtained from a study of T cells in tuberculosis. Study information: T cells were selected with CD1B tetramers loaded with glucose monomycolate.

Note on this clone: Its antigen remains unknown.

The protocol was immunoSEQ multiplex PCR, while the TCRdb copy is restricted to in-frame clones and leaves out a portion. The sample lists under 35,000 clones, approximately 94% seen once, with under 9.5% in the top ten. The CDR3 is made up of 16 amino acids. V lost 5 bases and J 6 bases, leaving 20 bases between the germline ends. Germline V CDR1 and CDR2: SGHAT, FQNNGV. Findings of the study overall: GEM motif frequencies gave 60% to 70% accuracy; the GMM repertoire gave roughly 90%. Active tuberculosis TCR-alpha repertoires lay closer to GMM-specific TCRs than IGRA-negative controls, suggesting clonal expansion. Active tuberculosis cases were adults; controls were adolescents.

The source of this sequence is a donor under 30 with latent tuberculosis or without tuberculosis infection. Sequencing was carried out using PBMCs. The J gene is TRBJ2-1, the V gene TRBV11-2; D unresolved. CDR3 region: CASSDFRYPPANEQFF. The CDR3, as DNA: TGTGCCAGCAGCGATTTCAGGTATCCCCCCGCCAATGAGCAGTTCTTC.